The 9 T cell receptor beta chains presented below share a single source sample, sequenced in a study of OX40 agonist ivuxolimab in advanced cancers. The repertoire was sequenced with immunoSEQ multiplex PCR; TCRdb's copy has only in-frame clones and lacks some. Of about 99,000 clones in the sample, 91% were seen once. The sequenced sample was CD4+ or CD8+ T cells sorted from blood, obtained in a trial of the OX40 agonist ivuxolimab. These receptors originate from an adult with an advanced solid tumor such as melanoma, head and neck, liver or kidney cancer.

V is TRBV5-4 and J is TRBJ1-1; TRBD1 is a possible D gene (5 bases). Germline CDR1 SGHNT, CDR2 YYREEE (reference sequence). The ends were cut back, 0 bases at V and 10 bases at J, with 13 bases in the middle. This CDR3 spans 13 amino acids. This chain's CDR3 is CASSLAGRYIAFF. The CDR3 DNA sequence: TGTGCCAGCAGCTTGGCAGGGAGGTATATAGCTTTCTTT.

V usage is TRBV6-5 and J usage is TRBJ2-5; 10 nucleotides agree with TRBD1. The V and J ends lost 8 bases and 5 bases, in that order; junction bases with no gene match: 8. The CDR3 extends over 14 amino acids. Germline V CDR1 and CDR2: MNHEY, SVGAGI. CDR3 loop: CASYKTGGGETQYF. In DNA, the CDR3 is TGTGCCAGCTATAAGACAGGGGGCGGTGAGACCCAGTACTTC.

V usage is TRBV28 and J usage is TRBJ2-7, with D unresolved. Per germline, CDR1 MDHEN and CDR2 SYDVKM. Trimming shortened V by 1 base and J by 3 bases, and 4 bases separated the two germline ends. The CDR3 length is 12 residues. The CDR3 loop reads CASSLFGYEQYF. CDR3 bases: TGTGCCAGCAGTTTATTCGGCTACGAGCAGTACTTC.

J is TRBJ2-7 and V is TRBV6-5, with a weak D call TRBD2 (5 bases). There are 15 residues in the CDR3. Trimming stripped 0 bases from V and 5 bases from J, with 14 bases between. Per germline, CDR1 MNHEY and CDR2 SVGAGI. DNA for the CDR3: TGTGCCAGCAGTTACTCGTCCAATCGGGGAAACGAGCAGTACTTC. It translates to CASSYSSNRGNEQYF.

The CDR3 sequence is CASSAQLAGIGEQFF. CDR3 nucleotides: TGTGCCAGCAGCGCCCAACTAGCGGGAATCGGTGAGCAGTTCTTC. The J gene is TRBJ2-1, the V gene TRBV7-3; 10 nucleotides align to TRBD2. The V gene end was trimmed by 5 bases and the J gene end by 9 bases; junction bases not matched to a gene: 10. Germline CDR1 reads SGHTA; CDR2 reads FQGTGA. The CDR3 is made up of 15 amino acids.

The chain combines TRBV6-5 with TRBJ1-2; 8 positions match TRBD1. V lost 6 bases, J lost 0 bases, and 3 bases stayed unmatched. The CDR3 covers 14 residues. Germline CDR1 reads MNHEY; CDR2 reads SVGAGI. The CDR3 region is CASRRTGSNYGYTF. Here the CDR3 DNA reads TGTGCCAGCAGGCGGACAGGGTCTAACTATGGCTACACCTTC.

This chain connects TRBV7-9 to TRBJ2-2; D is ambiguous. The germline gives CDR1 SEHNR, CDR2 FQNEAQ (reference sequence). With 5 bases removed from V and 0 bases from J, the gap between germline ends came to 16 bases. The CDR3 loop spans 17 amino acids. The chain's CDR3 is CASSQRTHWANTGELFF. CDR3 DNA: TGTGCCAGCAGCCAAAGGACCCATTGGGCGAACACCGGGGAGCTGTTTTTT. Together with reference TRBV7-9 and TRBJ2-2, the CDR3 gives the full variable domain: DTGVSQNPRHKITKRGQNVTFRCDPISEHNRLYWYRQTLGQGPEFLTYFQNEAQLEKSRLLSDRFSAERPKGSFSTLEIQRTEQGDSAMYLCASSQRTHWANTGELFFGEGSRLTVL.

The chain carries TRBV27 and TRBJ1-1, with D tentatively TRBD1 (5 bases). The V and J ends lost 6 bases and 4 bases respectively, with 9 bases between them. The CDR3 sequence is 12 residues long. Germline V gene data show CDR1 as MNHEY and CDR2 as SMNVEV (reference sequence). CDR3 sequence: CASSFRGTEAFF. The DNA of the CDR3 is TGTGCCAGCAGCTTTAGGGGCACTGAAGCTTTCTTT.

This chain connects TRBV7-2 to TRBJ2-7; D unresolved. V shed 1 base and J shed 2 bases, with 9 bases lying between them. This CDR3 has 14 amino acids. Germline CDR1 SGHTA, CDR2 FQGNSA. The CDR3 sequence: CASSLVSGTYEQYF. The CDR3 DNA sequence: TGTGCCAGCAGCTTAGTCTCAGGTACCTACGAGCAGTACTTC.